This TCR beta chain was observed in a study of T-cell reconstitution after alpha-beta-depleted transplantation in children. V shed 5 bases and J 6 bases; nucleotides not matched to a gene: 5. This CDR3 is built from 14 residues. Germline V gives CDR1 LGHNT, CDR2 FRNRAP. General observations from the study: Some patients' high day-60 TCRbeta diversity was traced to surviving recipient T cells and thymic progenitors. Several hundred expanded graft clones reportedly gave rise to the alpha-beta T cells present about two months after transplant. It was newly produced T cells that mostly accounted for T-cell counts and diversity one year after transplant.

Comment on this clonotype: Its antigen is currently unknown.

Unique molecular identifiers were used in preparing the TCRbeta library. TCRdb analysed the PCR reads with MiXCR anew, one entry per CDR3 protein. Seen here are over 400,000 distinct CDR3 sequences, around two fifths observed once, and the top ten hold roughly 27%. V and J are TRBV12-5 and TRBJ2-2; 8 bases match TRBD1. The sequence derives from a girl aged 2 to 9 with aplastic anemia, due to receive a stem cell transplant. The starting material was PBMCs, obtained before TCRalphabeta/CD19-depleted stem cell transplant. The CDR3 region is CASGPTGVAGELFF. DNA of the CDR3: TGTGCTAGTGGTCCGACAGGGGTGGCCGGGGAGCTGTTTTTT.